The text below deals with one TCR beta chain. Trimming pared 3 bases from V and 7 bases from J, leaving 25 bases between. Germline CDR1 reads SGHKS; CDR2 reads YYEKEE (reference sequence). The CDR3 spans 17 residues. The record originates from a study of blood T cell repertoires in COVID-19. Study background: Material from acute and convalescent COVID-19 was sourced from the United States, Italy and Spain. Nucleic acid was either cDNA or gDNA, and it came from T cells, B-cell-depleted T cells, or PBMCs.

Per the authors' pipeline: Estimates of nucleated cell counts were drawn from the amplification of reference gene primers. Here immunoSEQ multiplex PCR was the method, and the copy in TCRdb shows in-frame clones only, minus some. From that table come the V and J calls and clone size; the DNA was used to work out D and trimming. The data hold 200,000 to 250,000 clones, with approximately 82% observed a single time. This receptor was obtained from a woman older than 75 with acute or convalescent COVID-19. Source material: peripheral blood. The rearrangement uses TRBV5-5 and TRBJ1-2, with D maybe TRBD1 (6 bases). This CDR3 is CASSSLSWGGESSGYTF. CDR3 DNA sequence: TGTGCCAGCAGCTCACTATCATGGGGGGGCGAATCGTCTGGCTACACCTTC.